A single TCR beta chain is shown here with its context. The source of the sample is a study of blood T cell repertoires in COVID-19. On the study more broadly: Some COVID-19 samples were acute and others convalescent; all came from the United States, Italy and Spain.

In the source study's methods: It was from reference gene primer amplification that nucleated cell counts were estimated. Sequenced by immunoSEQ multiplex PCR; TCRdb stores in-frame clones only, minus some. The V and J calls and clone size are taken from that table; D and trimming were inferred from the DNA. Of about 240,000 clones in the sample, approximately 86% are singletons; the top ten hold roughly 3.5%. Participants were placed into cohorts based on the clinical history they reported. The germline CDR1 and CDR2 sequences are LNHDA and SQIVND (reference sequence). The CDR3 length is 16 residues. After removal of 7 bases from V and 4 bases from J, the junction contained 15 bases not matched to a gene.

The specimen sequenced was PBMCs or T cells enriched from blood (not recorded which). The chain carries TRBV19 and TRBJ1-2; 7 bases fit TRBD1. The TCR sequence derives from a woman aged 40-49 years with acute COVID-19. CDR3 sequence reads: CASIARWDSNSYGYTF. CDR3 bases: TGTGCCAGTATTGCACGTTGGGACAGCAACTCCTATGGCTACACCTTC.